The following is a TCR beta chain sequence with its context. The CDR3 consists of 13 residues. Germline loops: CDR1 ENHRY, CDR2 SYGVKD. The germline V and J ends were trimmed by 3 bases and 7 bases, with 12 bases remaining between them. As originally analysed: Estimated nucleated cell counts came from reference gene primer amplification. Assay: immunoSEQ multiplex PCR; the TCRdb copy retains only in-frame clones and omits some. From that table come the V and J calls and clone size; the DNA was used to work out D and trimming. The table lists 89,000 or so clones, around 86% of them singletons, with around 7.8% in the top ten. These data originate in a study of blood T cell repertoires in COVID-19. In the study overall: Spain, Italy and the United States supplied samples that represented acute and convalescent COVID-19. T cells, B-cell-depleted T cells, or PBMCs supplied cDNA or gDNA.

The sample was peripheral blood. The sequence was collected from a middle-aged man with active COVID-19. V and J are TRBV10-3 and TRBJ1-2, with D unclear. CDR3 sequence reads: CAISETPSSGYTF. The DNA for the CDR3 is TGTGCCATCAGTGAAACCCCGAGTAGTGGCTACACCTTC.